One and the same sample provided the 18 T cell receptor beta chains below, sequenced in a study of cytomegalovirus exposure and HLA in healthy donors (dated by TCRdb to the late 2010s). Libraries came from the immunoSEQ multiplex PCR assay. A mixture of 60 forward primers for TCR Vbeta segments and 13 reverse primers for TCR Jbeta segments was used in the multiplex PCR. TCRdb took over this immuneACCESS table, retaining in-frame rearrangements with V and J assigned. Such tables are incomplete; in checked studies, under half of the missing clones stem from an unresolved V gene, and the remainder is unexplained. Present in this sample are around 170,000 clones, around 72% of which were seen just once. The ten largest clones add up to 3% to 3.5% of the sample. The sequenced sample consisted of PBMCs. Receptor source: a woman between 50 and 59 years old in good health and CMV-seropositive.

This clone was found once. The chain has TRBV5-1 and TRBJ1-2, with D possibly TRBD1 on 6 matching bases. The CDR3 sequence is 15 residues long. V lost 7 bases to trimming and J lost 2 bases, with 18 bases between them. Germline-derived CDR1 and CDR2 are SGHRS and YFSETQ. The CDR3 spells CASSLDPDRNYGYTF. The DNA of the CDR3 is TGCGCCAGCTCCTTAGACCCGGACAGAAACTATGGCTACACCTTC.

This clone was detected once. The rearrangement joins TRBV10-2 to TRBJ2-1, with TRBD2 identical over 13 bases. The J segment lost 4 bases and the V segment lost 5 bases, leaving 8 bases of the junction unmatched. CDR1 is WSHSY, CDR2 SAAADI, per germline. The CDR3 has 17 amino acids. The CDR3 coding sequence is TGCGCCAGCAGTCCCCTGAGGGGACTAGCGGGGTACAATGAGCAGTTCTTC. It specifies CASSPLRGLAGYNEQFF.

The genes are TRBV7-9 and TRBJ2-6; 9 bases are shared with TRBD1. Germline CDR1 is SEHNR and CDR2 is FQNEAQ (reference sequence). With 4 bases clipped from V and 1 base from J, the junction kept 8 bases outside the gene matches. The CDR3 spans 18 residues. CDR3 nucleotides: TGTGCCAGCAGCTACGGGACAGGGTCCTCATCTGGGGCCAACGTCCTGACTTTC. Its translation is CASSYGTGSSSGANVLTF. Using reference TRBV7-9 and TRBJ2-6 for the parts outside the CDR3, the full variable domain is DTGVSQNPRHKITKRGQNVTFRCDPISEHNRLYWYRQTLGQGPEFLTYFQNEAQLEKSRLLSDRFSAERPKGSFSTLEIQRTEQGDSAMYLCASSYGTGSSSGANVLTFGAGSRLTVL.

About this clone: A junction boundary mismatches the germline segment, possibly from a read error. The chain employs TRBV7-2 and TRBJ2-6; tentative D call: TRBD1 (5 bases). In germline, CDR1 is SGHTA, CDR2 FQGNSA. CDR3 length: 15 residues. The CDR3 coding sequence is TGTGCCAGCAGCCCTTCATTCTCTGGGGCCAACGGCCTGACTTTC. Amino acid sequence: CASSPSFSGANGLTF.

The rearrangement links TRBV5-1 to TRBJ2-1, with a tentative D call TRBD2 (6 bases). The V end lost 0 bases, the J end lost 7 bases, and 11 bases lay between the germline ends. Germline CDR1 is SGHRS and CDR2 is YFSETQ. This CDR3 is built from 14 residues. The CDR3 spells CASSLVAAGNEQFF. As DNA, the CDR3 is TGCGCCAGCAGCTTGGTAGCGGCAGGTAATGAGCAGTTCTTC.

This clone has just a few counts. J is TRBJ2-5 and V is TRBV5-1, with TRBD2 matching over 10 bases. Germline CDR1 is SGHRS and CDR2 is YFSETQ. V lost 3 bases to trimming and J lost 5 bases; unmatched junction nucleotides: 4. This CDR3 has 14 residues. This chain's CDR3 is CASSSASGSETQYF. In DNA form, the CDR3 reads TGCGCCAGCAGCTCGGCTAGCGGGAGTGAGACCCAGTACTTC.

The rearrangement uses TRBV29-1 and TRBJ2-3; D is perhaps TRBD1 (5 bases). Germline V gene sequence: CDR1 SQVTM, CDR2 ANQGSEA. The CDR3 contains 13 residues. V was pared by 5 bases and J by 1 base, with 10 bases between. The CDR3 DNA is TGCAGCGTTCCAGGGCTTGGCACAGATACGCAGTATTTT. It is translated as CSVPGLGTDTQYF.

The CDR3 DNA reads TGTGCCAGCAGCTTGGGGGGGGCTGTTACGAACACTGAAGCTTTCTTT. Encoded protein: CASSLGGAVTNTEAFF. This rearrangement joins TRBV7-2 to TRBJ1-1; a possible D gene is TRBD1 (6 bases). V lost 3 bases to trimming and J lost 1 base, with 15 bases between them. Germline-derived CDR1 and CDR2 are SGHTA and FQGNSA. The CDR3 extends over 16 amino acids.

The chain is built from TRBV28 and TRBJ2-5, with D maybe TRBD1 (6 bases). Germline CDR1 is MDHEN and CDR2 is SYDVKM. V dropped 6 bases and J dropped 3 bases, with 11 bases sitting between them. The CDR3 loop spans 13 amino acids. The CDR3 spells CASSLQGEETQYF. In DNA, the CDR3 is TGTGCCAGCAGCCTACAGGGCGAAGAGACCCAGTACTTC.

The J gene is TRBJ2-1, the V gene TRBV30, with 9 bases identical to TRBD1. Germline V lookup: CDR1 GTSNPN, CDR2 SVGIG (reference sequence). The CDR3 spans 14 residues. Unmatched junction bases numbered 6, after V lost 3 bases and J lost 6 bases. In nucleotides, the CDR3 is TGTGCCTGGAGAGGAGGGACAGGGTTCAATGAGCAGTTCTTC. This encodes CAWRGGTGFNEQFF.

V gene TRBV28 combines with J gene TRBJ1-1; D not certain. V shed 2 bases and J shed 10 bases, with 11 bases lying between them. This CDR3 contains 12 residues. Germline lookup yields CDR1 MDHEN and CDR2 SYDVKM. The CDR3 nucleotides are TGTGCCAGCAGTTTACGGAGGGAGGGAGCTTTCTTT. Amino acids: CASSLRREGAFF. Supplemented by reference TRBV28 and TRBJ1-1, the full variable domain reads DVKVTQSSRYLVKRTGEKVFLECVQDMDHENMFWYRQDPGLGLRLIYFSYDVKMKEKGDIPEGYSVSREKKERFSLILESASTNQTSMYLCASSLRREGAFFGQGTRLTVV.

This clone occurred a few times. The chain links TRBV4-2 to TRBJ1-2, with 10 bases matching TRBD1. This CDR3 is 19 amino acids long. Trimming took 0 bases from V and 0 from J; bases not matched to a gene: 10. In germline, CDR1 is LGHNA, CDR2 YNFKEQ. The CDR3 nucleotides are TGTGCCAGCAGCCAAGATGGTGGGACAGGGGTCGGGGCTAACTATGGCTACACCTTC. Translating gives CASSQDGGTGVGANYGYTF.

The chain links TRBV6-1 to TRBJ2-7, with 7 nucleotides matching TRBD2. V shed 4 bases and J 5 bases; nucleotides not matched to a gene: 5. Germline CDR1 and CDR2: MNHNS and SASEGT. This CDR3 has 13 residues. CDR3 bases: TGTGCCAGCAGTGGGTTAGCGGGTGACGAGCAGTACTTC. It is translated as CASSGLAGDEQYF.

The chain is built from TRBV27 and TRBJ2-5, with 7 positions matching TRBD2. The CDR3 loop spans 13 amino acids. CDR1 is MNHEY, CDR2 SMNVEV, per germline (reference sequence). With V trimmed by 3 bases and J by 4 bases, 2 bases remained unmatched. The CDR3 bases are TGTGCCAGCAGTTTCCAGCGGGGAGAGACCCAGTACTTC. It encodes CASSFQRGETQYF.

This clone was recorded a few times. This chain uses TRBV5-1 with TRBJ1-1, with D maybe TRBD1 (6 bases). CDR1 SGHRS and CDR2 YFSETQ come from the germline V gene. The CDR3 is 14 amino acids. V was trimmed by 1 base and J by 1 base, leaving 8 bases between them. DNA for the CDR3: TGCGCCAGCAGCTTGCCGACAGGGAACACTGAAGCTTTCTTT. Translating it yields CASSLPTGNTEAFF. Drawing the rest from reference TRBV5-1 and TRBJ1-1, the complete variable domain is KAGVTQTPRYLIKTRGQQVTLSCSPISGHRSVSWYQQTPGQGLQFLFEYFSETQRNKGNFPGRFSGRQFSNSRSEMNVSTLELGDSALYLCASSLPTGNTEAFFGQGTRLTVV.

This chain joins TRBV13 and TRBJ1-1; D remains ambiguous. Germline loops: CDR1 PRHDT, CDR2 FYEKMQ (reference sequence). Trimming removed 4 bases at V and 4 bases at J, with 16 bases between. This CDR3 has 15 amino acids. CDR3 sequence reads: CASSSRLRSGTEAFF. Here the CDR3 DNA reads TGTGCCAGCAGCTCCCGGCTGCGTTCGGGCACTGAAGCTTTCTTT.

This rearrangement joins TRBV11-3 to TRBJ1-1; 7 positions agree with TRBD1. V lost 1 base and J lost 5; bases outside the gene matches: 1. This CDR3 is 13 amino acids long. The germline gives CDR1 SGHNT, CDR2 YENEEA. The CDR3 protein is CASSLGQGTEAFF. CDR3 DNA sequence: TGTGCCAGCAGCTTAGGACAGGGAACTGAAGCTTTCTTT.

This clone was observed a handful of times. The rearrangement uses TRBV7-2 and TRBJ1-3; D unclear. The germline V and J ends were trimmed by 1 base and 2 bases, with 3 bases remaining between them. CDR1 and CDR2 (germline): SGHTA, FQGNSA. This CDR3 is built from 13 residues. CDR3 region: CASSLEPGNTIYF. CDR3 in DNA: TGTGCCAGCAGCTTAGAGCCTGGAAACACCATATATTTT. The full variable domain, with the rest looked up from reference TRBV7-2 and TRBJ1-3, is GAGVSQSPSNKVTEKGKDVELRCDPISGHTALYWYRQSLGQGLEFLIYFQGNSAPDKSGLPSDRFSAERTGGSVSTLTIQRTQQEDSAVYLCASSLEPGNTIYFGEGSWLTVV.